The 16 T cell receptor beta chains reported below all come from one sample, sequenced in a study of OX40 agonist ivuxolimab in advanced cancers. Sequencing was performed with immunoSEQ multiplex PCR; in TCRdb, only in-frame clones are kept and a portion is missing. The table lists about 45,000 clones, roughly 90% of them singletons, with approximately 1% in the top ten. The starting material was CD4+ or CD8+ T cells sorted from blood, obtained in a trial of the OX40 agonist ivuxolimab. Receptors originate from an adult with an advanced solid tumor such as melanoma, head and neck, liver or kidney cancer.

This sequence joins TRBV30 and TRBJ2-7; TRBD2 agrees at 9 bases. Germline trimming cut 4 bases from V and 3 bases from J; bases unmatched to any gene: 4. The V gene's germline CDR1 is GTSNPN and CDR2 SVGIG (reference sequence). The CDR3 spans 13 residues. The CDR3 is CAWTRREGYEQYF. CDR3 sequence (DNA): TGTGCCTGGACAAGGCGGGAGGGCTACGAGCAGTACTTC.

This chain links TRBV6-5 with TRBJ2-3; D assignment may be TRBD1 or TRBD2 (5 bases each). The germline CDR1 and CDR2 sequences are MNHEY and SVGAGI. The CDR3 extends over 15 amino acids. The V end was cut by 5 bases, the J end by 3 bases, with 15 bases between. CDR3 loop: CASSPSGGWTDTQYF. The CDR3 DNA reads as TGTGCCAGCAGTCCCTCTGGGGGTTGGACAGATACGCAGTATTTT.

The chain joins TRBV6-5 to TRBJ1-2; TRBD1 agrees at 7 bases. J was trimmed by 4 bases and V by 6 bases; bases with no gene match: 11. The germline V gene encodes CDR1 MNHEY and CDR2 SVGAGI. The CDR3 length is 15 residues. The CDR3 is CASSKDRLPGYGYTF. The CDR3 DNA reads TGTGCCAGCAGCAAGGACAGGCTCCCGGGCTATGGCTACACCTTC.

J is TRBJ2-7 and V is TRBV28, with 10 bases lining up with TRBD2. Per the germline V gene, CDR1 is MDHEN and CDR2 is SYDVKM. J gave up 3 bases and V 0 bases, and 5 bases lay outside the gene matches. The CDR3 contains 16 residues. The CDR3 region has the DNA TGTGCCAGCAGTTTATGGCTAGCGGGAGCCCTCTACGAGCAGTACTTC. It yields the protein CASSLWLAGALYEQYF.

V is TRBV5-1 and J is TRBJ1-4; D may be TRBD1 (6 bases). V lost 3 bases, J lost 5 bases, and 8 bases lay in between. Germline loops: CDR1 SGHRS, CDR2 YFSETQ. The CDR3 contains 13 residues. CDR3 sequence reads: CASSYGQNEKLFF. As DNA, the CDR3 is TGCGCCAGCAGCTACGGACAGAATGAAAAACTGTTTTTT.

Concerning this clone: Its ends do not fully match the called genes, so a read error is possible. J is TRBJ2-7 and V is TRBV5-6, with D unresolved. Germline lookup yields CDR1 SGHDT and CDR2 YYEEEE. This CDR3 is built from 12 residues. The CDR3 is CASSPRGPTEDF. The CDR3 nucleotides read TGTGCCAGCAGCCCCCGTGGGCCTACCGAGGACTTC. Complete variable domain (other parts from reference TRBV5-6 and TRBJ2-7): DAGVTQSPTHLIKTRGQQVTLRCSPKSGHDTVSWYQQALGQGPQFIFQYYEEEERQRGNFPDRFSGHQFPNYSSELNVNALLLGDSALYLCASSPRGPTEDFGPGTRLTVT.

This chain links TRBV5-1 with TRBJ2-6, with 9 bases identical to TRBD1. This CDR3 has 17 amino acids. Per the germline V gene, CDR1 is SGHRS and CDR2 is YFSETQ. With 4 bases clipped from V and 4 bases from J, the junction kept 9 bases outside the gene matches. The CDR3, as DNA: TGCGCCAGCAGCCGGTGGGGACAGGGCACCGGGGCCAACGTCCTGACTTTC. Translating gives CASSRWGQGTGANVLTF.

For the CDR3, the DNA is TGTGCCAGCATGGCTAGCGGCACCGGGGAGCTGTTTTTT. Amino acid sequence: CASMASGTGELFF. The V gene is TRBV28, the J gene TRBJ2-2, with TRBD2 matching over 7 bases. Germline lookup yields CDR1 MDHEN and CDR2 SYDVKM. Trimming took 7 bases from V and 4 from J; bases not matched to a gene: 3. The CDR3 is made up of 13 amino acids.

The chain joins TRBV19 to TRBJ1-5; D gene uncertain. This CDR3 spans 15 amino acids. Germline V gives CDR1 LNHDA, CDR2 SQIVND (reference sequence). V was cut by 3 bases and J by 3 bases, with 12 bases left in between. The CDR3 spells CASSIRGANNQPQHF. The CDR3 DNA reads TGTGCCAGTAGTATTCGAGGAGCGAACAATCAGCCCCAGCATTTT.

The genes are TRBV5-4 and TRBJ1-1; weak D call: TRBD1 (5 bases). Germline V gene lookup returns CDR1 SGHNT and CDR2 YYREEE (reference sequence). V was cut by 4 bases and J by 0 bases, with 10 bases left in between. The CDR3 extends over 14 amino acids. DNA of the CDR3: TGTGCCAGCAGCACGACAGATATGAACACTGAAGCTTTCTTT. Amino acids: CASSTTDMNTEAFF.

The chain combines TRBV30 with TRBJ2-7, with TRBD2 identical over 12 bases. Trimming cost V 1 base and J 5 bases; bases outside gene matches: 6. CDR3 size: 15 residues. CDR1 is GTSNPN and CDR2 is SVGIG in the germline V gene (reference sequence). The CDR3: CAWSGRLAGAHEQYF. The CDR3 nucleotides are TGTGCCTGGAGTGGCCGACTAGCGGGAGCCCACGAGCAGTACTTC.

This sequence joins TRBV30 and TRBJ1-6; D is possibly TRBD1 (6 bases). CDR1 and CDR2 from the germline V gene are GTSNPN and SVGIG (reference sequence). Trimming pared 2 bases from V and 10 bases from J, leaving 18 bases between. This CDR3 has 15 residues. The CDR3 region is CAWSTTQGLWSPLHF. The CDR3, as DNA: TGTGCCTGGAGTACCACGCAGGGGCTCTGGTCACCCCTCCACTTT. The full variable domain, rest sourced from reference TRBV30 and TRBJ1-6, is SQTIHQWPATLVQPVGSPLSLECTVEGTSNPNLYWYRQAAGRGLQLLFYSVGIGQISSEVPQNLSASRPQDRQFILSSKKLLLSDSGFYLCAWSTTQGLWSPLHFGNGTRLTVT.

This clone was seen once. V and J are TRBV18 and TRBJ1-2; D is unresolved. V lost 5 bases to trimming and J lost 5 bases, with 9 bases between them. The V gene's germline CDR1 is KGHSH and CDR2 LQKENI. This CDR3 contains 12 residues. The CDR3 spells CASSTQNYGYTF. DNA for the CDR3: TGTGCCAGCTCAACACAGAATTATGGCTACACCTTC.

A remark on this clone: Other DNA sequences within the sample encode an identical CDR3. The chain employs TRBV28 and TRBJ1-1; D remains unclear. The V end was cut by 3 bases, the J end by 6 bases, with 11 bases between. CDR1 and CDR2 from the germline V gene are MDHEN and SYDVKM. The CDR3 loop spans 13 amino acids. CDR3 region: CASSFFPVPEAFF. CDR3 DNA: TGTGCCAGCAGTTTCTTCCCTGTACCTGAAGCTTTCTTT.

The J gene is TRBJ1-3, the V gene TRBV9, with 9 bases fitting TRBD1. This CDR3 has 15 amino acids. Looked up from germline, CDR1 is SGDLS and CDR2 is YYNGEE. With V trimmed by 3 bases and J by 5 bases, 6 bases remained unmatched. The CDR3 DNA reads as TGTGCCAGCAGCGCCCAGGGACAGGGAAGAAACACCATATATTTT. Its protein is CASSAQGQGRNTIYF.

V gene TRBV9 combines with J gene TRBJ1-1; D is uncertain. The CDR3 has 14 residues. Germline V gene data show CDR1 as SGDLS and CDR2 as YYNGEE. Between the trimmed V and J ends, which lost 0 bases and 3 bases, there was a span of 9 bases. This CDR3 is CASSVDFTDTEAFF. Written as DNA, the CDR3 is TGTGCCAGCAGCGTAGACTTCACCGACACTGAAGCTTTCTTT. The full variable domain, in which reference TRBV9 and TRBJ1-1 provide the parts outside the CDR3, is DSGVTQTPKHLITATGQRVTLRCSPRSGDLSVYWYQQSLDQGLQFLIQYYNGEERAKGNILERFSAQQFPDLHSELNLSSLELGDSALYFCASSVDFTDTEAFFGQGTRLTVV.